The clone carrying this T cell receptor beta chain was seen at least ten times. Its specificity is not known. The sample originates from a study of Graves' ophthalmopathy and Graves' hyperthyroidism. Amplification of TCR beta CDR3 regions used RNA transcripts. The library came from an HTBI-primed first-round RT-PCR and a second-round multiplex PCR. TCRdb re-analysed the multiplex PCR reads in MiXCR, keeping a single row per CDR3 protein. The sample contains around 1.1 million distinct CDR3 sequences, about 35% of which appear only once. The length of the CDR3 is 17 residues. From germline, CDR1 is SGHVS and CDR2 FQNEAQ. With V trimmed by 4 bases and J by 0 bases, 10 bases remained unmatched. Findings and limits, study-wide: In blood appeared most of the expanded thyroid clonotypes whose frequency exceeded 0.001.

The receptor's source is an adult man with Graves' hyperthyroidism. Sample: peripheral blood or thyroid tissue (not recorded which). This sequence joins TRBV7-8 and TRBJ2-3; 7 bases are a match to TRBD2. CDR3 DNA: TGTGCCAGCAGCTATAAGGGAGGGAGTGGTAGCACAGATACGCAGTATTTT. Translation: CASSYKGGSGSTDTQYF.